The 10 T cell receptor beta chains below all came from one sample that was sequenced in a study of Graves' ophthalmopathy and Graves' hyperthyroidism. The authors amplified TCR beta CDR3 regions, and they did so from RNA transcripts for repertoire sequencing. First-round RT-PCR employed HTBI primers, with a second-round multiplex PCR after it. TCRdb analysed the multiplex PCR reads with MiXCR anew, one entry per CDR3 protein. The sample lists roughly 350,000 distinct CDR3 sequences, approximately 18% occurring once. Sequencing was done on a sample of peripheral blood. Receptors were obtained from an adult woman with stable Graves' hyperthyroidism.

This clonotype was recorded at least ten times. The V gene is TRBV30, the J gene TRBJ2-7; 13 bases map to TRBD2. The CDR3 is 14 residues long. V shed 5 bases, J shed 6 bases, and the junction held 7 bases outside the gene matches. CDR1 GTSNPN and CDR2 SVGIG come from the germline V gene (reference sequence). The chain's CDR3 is CAWDRTSGRVEQYF. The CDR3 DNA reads TGTGCCTGGGACCGGACTAGCGGGAGAGTCGAGCAGTACTTC.

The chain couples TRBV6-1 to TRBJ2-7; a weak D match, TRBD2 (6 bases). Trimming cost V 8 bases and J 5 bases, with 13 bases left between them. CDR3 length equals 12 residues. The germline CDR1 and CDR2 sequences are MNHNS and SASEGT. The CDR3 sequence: CASLLAANEQYF. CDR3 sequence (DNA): TGTGCCAGCCTACTAGCCGCCAACGAGCAGTACTTC.

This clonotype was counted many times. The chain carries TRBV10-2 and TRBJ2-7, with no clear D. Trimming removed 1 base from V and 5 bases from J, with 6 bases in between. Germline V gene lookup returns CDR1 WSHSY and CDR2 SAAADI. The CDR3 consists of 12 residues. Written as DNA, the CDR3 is TGCGCCAGCAGTGAGTTTATGGACGAGCAGTACTTC. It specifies CASSEFMDEQYF.

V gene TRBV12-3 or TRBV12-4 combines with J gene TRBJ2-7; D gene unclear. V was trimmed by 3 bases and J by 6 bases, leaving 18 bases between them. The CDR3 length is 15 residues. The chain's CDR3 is CASSLTPPGFCEQYF. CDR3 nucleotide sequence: TGTGCCAGCAGTTTGACACCCCCTGGGTTCTGCGAGCAGTACTTC.

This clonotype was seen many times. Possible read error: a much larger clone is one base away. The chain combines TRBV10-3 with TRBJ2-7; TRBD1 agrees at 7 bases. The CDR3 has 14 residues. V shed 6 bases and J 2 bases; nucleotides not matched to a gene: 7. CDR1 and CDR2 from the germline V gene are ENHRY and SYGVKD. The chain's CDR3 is CAIRPRDSPYEQYF. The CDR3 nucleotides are TGTGCCATCAGGCCTCGGGACAGCCCCTACGAGCAGTACTTC.

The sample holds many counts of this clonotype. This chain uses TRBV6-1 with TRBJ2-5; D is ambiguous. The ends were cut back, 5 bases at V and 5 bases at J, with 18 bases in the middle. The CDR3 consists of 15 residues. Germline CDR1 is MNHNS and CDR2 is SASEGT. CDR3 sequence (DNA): TGTGCCAGCAGTAGATATGGCGGCATGGGGGAGACCCAGTACTTC. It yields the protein CASSRYGGMGETQYF.

The CDR3 DNA reads TGTGCCAGCTCAGCCGGGGGCCACGAGCAGTACTTC. Its translation: CASSAGGHEQYF. The chain links TRBV18 to TRBJ2-7; D is possibly TRBD1 or TRBD2 (6 bases each). With 5 bases removed from V and 5 bases from J, the gap between germline ends came to 10 bases. The CDR3 has 12 amino acids. The V gene's germline CDR1 is KGHSH and CDR2 LQKENI.

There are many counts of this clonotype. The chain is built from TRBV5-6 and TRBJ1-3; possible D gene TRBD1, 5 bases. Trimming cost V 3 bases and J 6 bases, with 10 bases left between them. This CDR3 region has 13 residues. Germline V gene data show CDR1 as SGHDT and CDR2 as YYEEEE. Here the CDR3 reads CASSSQDENTIYF. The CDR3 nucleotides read TGTGCCAGCAGCTCACAGGACGAAAACACCATATATTTT.

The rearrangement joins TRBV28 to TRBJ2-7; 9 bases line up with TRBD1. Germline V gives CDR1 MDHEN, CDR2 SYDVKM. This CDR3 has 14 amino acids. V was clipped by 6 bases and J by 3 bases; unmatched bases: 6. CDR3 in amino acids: CASRFGTGNYEQYF. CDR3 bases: TGTGCCAGCAGATTTGGGACAGGGAACTACGAGCAGTACTTC.

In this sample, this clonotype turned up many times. The CDR3 loop reads CASSFSSASQETQYF. The CDR3 DNA is TGTGCCAGCAGTTTCTCCTCGGCCAGCCAAGAGACCCAGTACTTC. This rearrangement joins TRBV12-3 or TRBV12-4 to TRBJ2-5; D ambiguous. V was pared by 3 bases and J by 1 base, with 12 bases between. The length of the CDR3 is 15 residues.